In this sample, the clone carrying this TCR beta chain turned up once. As yet, its antigen is unknown. One end of the junction does not line up with germline, which may come from a read error. This sample's RNA came from whole unsorted tissue. Distant lung tissue was collected more than 3 cm away from the tumor edge. The library came from three nested PCR rounds adapted from ARM-PCR protocols. TCRdb processed the multiplex PCR reads anew with MiXCR; each CDR3 protein has one entry. The sample lists 98,000 or so distinct CDR3 sequences; around three quarters were seen once. This sample is drawn from a study of tumor and adjacent non-tumor tissue in lung cancer. Study-level results: Shorter survival was associated with higher TCR diversity in tumors.

The V gene's germline CDR1 is MDHEN and CDR2 SYDVKM. CDR3 length equals 15 residues. The source is a man in his 60s with small cell lung cancer. This chain connects TRBV28 to TRBJ2-6; D not resolved. Sequenced sample: distant non-tumor lung tissue. For the CDR3, the DNA is TGTGCCAGCAGTTTGGGCATAACTGGGGTCAACGTCCTGACTTTC. As protein: CASSLGITGVNVLTF. The whole variable domain, filled in from reference TRBV28 and TRBJ2-6, reads DVKVTQSSRYLVKRTGEKVFLECVQDMDHENMFWYRQDPGLGLRLIYFSYDVKMKEKGDIPEGYSVSREKKERFSLILESASTNQTSMYLCASSLGITGVNVLTFGAGSRLTVL.